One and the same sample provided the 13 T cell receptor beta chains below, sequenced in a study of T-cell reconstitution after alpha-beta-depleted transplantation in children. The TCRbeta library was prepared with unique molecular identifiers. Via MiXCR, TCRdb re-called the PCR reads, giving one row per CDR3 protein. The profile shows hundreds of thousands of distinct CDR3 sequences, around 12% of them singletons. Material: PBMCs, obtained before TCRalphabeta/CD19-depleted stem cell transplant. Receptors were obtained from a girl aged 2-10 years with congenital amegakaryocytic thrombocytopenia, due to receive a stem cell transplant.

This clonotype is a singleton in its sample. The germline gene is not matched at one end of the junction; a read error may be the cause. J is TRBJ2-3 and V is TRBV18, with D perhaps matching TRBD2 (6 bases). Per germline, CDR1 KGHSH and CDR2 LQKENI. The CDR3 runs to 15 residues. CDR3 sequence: CASSPPGTRKDTLYF. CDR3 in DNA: TGTGCCAGCTCACCACCCGGGACTCGTAAAGATACGCTGTATTTT.

The CDR3, as DNA: TGCAGTGCTAGGTTGTCAGCCACAGATACGCAGTATTTT. It specifies CSARLSATDTQYF. V gene TRBV20-1 combines with J gene TRBJ2-3, with D uncertain. Trimming removed 3 bases at V and 2 bases at J, with 9 bases between. Germline loops: CDR1 DFQATT, CDR2 SNEGSKA (reference sequence). The CDR3 covers 13 residues.

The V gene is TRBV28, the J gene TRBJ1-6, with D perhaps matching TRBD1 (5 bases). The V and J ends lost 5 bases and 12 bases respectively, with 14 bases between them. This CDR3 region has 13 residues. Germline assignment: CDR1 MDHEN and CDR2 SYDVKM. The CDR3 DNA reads TGTGCCAGCAGTCCGGGGGTGGAGCGACCCCTCCACTTT. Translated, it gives CASSPGVERPLHF.

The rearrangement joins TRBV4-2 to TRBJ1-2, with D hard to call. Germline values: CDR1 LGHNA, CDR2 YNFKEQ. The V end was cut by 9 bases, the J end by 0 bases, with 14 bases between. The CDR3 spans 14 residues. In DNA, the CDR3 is TGTGCCAGGAGCTCCGGATTGCCTAACTATGGCTACACCTTC. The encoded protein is CARSSGLPNYGYTF.

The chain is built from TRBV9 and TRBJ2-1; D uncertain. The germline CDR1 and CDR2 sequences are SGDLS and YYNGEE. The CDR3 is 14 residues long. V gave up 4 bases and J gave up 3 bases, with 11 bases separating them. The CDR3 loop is CASSPWPSYNEQFF. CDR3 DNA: TGTGCCAGCAGCCCCTGGCCGAGCTACAATGAGCAGTTCTTC. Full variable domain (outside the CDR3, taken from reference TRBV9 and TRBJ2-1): DSGVTQTPKHLITATGQRVTLRCSPRSGDLSVYWYQQSLDQGLQFLIQYYNGEERAKGNILERFSAQQFPDLHSELNLSSLELGDSALYFCASSPWPSYNEQFFGPGTRLTVL.

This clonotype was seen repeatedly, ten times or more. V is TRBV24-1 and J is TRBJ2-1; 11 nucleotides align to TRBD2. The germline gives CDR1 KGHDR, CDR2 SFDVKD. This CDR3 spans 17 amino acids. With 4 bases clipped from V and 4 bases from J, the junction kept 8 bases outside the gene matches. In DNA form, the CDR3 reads TGTGCCACCAGTGACCCAGGGACTAGCGGAACTTACAATGAGCAGTTCTTC. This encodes CATSDPGTSGTYNEQFF.

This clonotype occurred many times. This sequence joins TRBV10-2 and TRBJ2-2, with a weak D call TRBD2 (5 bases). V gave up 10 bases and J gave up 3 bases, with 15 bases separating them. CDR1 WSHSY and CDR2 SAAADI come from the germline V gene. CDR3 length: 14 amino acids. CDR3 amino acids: CANFEGLDTGELFF. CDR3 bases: TGCGCCAACTTCGAGGGCTTAGACACCGGGGAGCTGTTTTTT.

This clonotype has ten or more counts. The CDR3 region is CASSTQTDQPQHF. DNA for the CDR3: TGTGCCAGCAGTACCCAGACCGATCAGCCCCAGCATTTT. The chain recombines TRBV27 with TRBJ1-5; D unclear. CDR1 is MNHEY and CDR2 is SMNVEV in the germline V gene (reference sequence). The V end lost 5 bases, the J end lost 5 bases, and 10 bases lay between the germline ends. The CDR3 contains 13 residues.

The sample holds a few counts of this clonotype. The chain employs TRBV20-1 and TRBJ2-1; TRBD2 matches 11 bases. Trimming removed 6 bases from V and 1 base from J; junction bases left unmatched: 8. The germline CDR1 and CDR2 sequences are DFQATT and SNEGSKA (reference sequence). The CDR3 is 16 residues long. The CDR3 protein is CSARTSGRSSYNEQFF. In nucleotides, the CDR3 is TGCAGTGCAAGAACTAGCGGGAGAAGTTCCTACAATGAGCAGTTCTTC.

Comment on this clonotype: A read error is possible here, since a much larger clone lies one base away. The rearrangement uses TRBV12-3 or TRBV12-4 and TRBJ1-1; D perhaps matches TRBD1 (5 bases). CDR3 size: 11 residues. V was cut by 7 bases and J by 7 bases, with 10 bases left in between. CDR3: CASNWGNEAFF. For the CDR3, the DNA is TGTGCCAGCAATTGGGGCAATGAAGCTTTCTTT.

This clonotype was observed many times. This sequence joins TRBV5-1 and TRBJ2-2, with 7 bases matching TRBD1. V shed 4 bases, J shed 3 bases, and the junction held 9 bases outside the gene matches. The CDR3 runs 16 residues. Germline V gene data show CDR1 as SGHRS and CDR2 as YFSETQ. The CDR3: CASSPAGQVHTGELFF. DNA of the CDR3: TGCGCCAGCAGCCCCGCCGGACAGGTTCACACCGGGGAGCTGTTTTTT. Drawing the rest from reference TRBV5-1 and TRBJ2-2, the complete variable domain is KAGVTQTPRYLIKTRGQQVTLSCSPISGHRSVSWYQQTPGQGLQFLFEYFSETQRNKGNFPGRFSGRQFSNSRSEMNVSTLELGDSALYLCASSPAGQVHTGELFFGEGSRLTVL.

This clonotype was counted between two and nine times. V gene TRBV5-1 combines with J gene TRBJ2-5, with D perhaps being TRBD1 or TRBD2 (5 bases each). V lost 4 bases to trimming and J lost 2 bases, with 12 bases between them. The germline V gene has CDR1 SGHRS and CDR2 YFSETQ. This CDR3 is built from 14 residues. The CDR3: CASSQWDQQETQYF. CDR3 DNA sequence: TGCGCCAGCAGCCAATGGGACCAACAAGAGACCCAGTACTTC.

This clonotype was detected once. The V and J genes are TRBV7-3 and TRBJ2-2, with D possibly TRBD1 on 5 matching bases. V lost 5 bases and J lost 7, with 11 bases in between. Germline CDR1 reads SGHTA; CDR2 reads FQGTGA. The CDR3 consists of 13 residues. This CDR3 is CASSETRDGELFF. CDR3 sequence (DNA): TGTGCCAGCAGCGAAACCAGGGACGGGGAGCTGTTTTTT. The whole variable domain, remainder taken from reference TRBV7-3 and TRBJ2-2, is GAGVSQTPSNKVTEKGKYVELRCDPISGHTALYWYRQSLGQGPEFLIYFQGTGAADDSGLPNDRFFAVRPEGSVSTLKIQRTERGDSAVYLCASSETRDGELFFGEGSRLTVL.